The rows below give T cell receptor beta chains drawn from one sample of a study of cytomegalovirus exposure and HLA in healthy donors. This table comes from immunoSEQ multiplex PCR, and its TCRdb copy is limited to in-frame clones, with some not included. The sample contains around 99,000 clones, approximately 84% of which appear only once. Sequenced material: PBMCs. The receptors shown here come from a young man in good health and CMV-seronegative. The CDR3 runs from the conserved cysteine through the conserved F or W. Size is stated for part of the rows, as once, few or many counts, or as a class when the clone is expanded.

NA TRBV7-9 CASSLDQTGELFF
NA TRBV27 CASSSYGGYEQYF
few TRBV30 CAWSRNEQFF
NA TRBV28 CASSLTGTGNLYGYTF
NA TRBV18 CASSPLPRGDNSPLHF
NA TRBV27 CASSLSAGPYEQYF
NA TRBV7-9 CAATRGFEGNTIYF
NA TRBV30 CAWSAMTGPATEAFF
NA TRBV5-6 CASSAGQPYEQYF
NA TRBV15 CATRNGHLREQYF
NA TRBV27 CASSLWPANEQFF
NA TRBV4-2 CASSQVLDINPSNYGYTF
NA TRBV5-1 CASSLPSGNEQFF
once TRBV28 CASSLPTGKGPYNEQFF
NA TRBV19 CASFVGTGGFDQPQHF
once TRBV2 CASSADRGRGETQYF
NA TRBV9 CASSAPTGDSWGQFF
NA TRBV6-1 CASSGKQGANGYTF
NA TRBV7-8 CASSLATSVDYEQYF
NA TRBV9 CASSPRGPRNTEAFF
NA TRBV5-4 CASSPPGRDTGELFF
NA TRBV4-2 CASSQVDGGALETQYF
NA TRBV11-2 CASTPFGANTGELFF
NA TRBV7-9 CASSFDTNNSPLHF
NA TRBV19 CASSDSGGPLEQYF
NA TRBV6-5 CASSYAVSGSNTIQYF
NA TRBV28 CAGGSGNTIYF
few TRBV6-4 CASSVDQGAGNEQFF
NA TRBV5-1 CASSLVDSTGELFF
NA TRBV9 CASSPSGGATDTQYF
NA TRBV7-8 CASSLGLRSDTQYF
NA TRBV6-5 CASSYSQARRGGEQYF
NA TRBV11-2 CASGLAGGNEQFF
NA TRBV7-9 CASSYGGNYGYTF
NA TRBV29-1 CSAMAGNTEAFF
NA TRBV11-2 CASSGIRGSDLRLQYF
NA TRBV11-2 CASSPDGAPVNIQYF
NA TRBV6-4 CASSERLADTDTQYF
once TRBV6-1 CALLPPRHTDTQYF
NA TRBV5-1 CASSLTGTTYEQYF